This T cell receptor (beta chain) was retrieved from a study of T cell repertoires in cytomegalovirus infection. As for the study in general: Through public TCR beta signatures, both CMV infection and matching HLA type were indicated. General observations from the study: Dominant in the ex vivo response were TCR beta clonotypes restricted by HLA-C and specific for CMV. The cumulative frequency of public TCR beta families identified carriers of CMV plus the relevant HLA.

The CDR3 has 17 residues. Looked up from germline, CDR1 is LGHDT and CDR2 is YNNKEL (reference sequence). Unmatched junction bases numbered 9, after V lost 3 bases and J lost 8 bases. A word on this clonotype: The antigen remains unidentified.

TCRdb ran MiXCR on the reads and lists one entry per CDR3 protein. The sample records about 310,000 distinct CDR3 sequences, roughly 16% being singletons. This TCR derives from a human donor in good health (CMV status not recorded). Some clones in this sample may be carry-over from other donors' samples. The sample consisted of PBMCs. The chain couples TRBV3-1 to TRBJ2-1, with 14 positions matching TRBD2. The CDR3 DNA follows: TGTGCCAGCAGCCACCCCCTTGGACTAGCGGGGGGAGATGAGCAGTTCTTC. Translating it yields CASSHPLGLAGGDEQFF.